This T cell receptor (beta chain) is drawn from a study of Tregs in tolerant kidney transplant recipients. Germline CDR1 and CDR2: MNHEY and SVGAGI. The CDR3 has 15 residues. The J segment lost 5 bases and the V segment lost 6 bases, leaving 11 bases of the junction unmatched. Profiled with immunoSEQ multiplex PCR; TCRdb holds only in-frame clones, not every one. In the table there are 100,000 to 120,000 clones, nearly 90% of which are singletons. Sequenced material: CD4+ T cells from blood, taken before the transplant. This clonotype was obtained from a human donor who received a combined kidney and bone marrow transplant. V gene TRBV6-5 combines with J gene TRBJ2-7, with 9 nucleotides matching TRBD1. The CDR3 protein is CASRRTGTGLNEQYF. The CDR3 coding sequence is TGTGCCAGCAGGAGAACGGGGACAGGGCTCAACGAGCAGTACTTC.